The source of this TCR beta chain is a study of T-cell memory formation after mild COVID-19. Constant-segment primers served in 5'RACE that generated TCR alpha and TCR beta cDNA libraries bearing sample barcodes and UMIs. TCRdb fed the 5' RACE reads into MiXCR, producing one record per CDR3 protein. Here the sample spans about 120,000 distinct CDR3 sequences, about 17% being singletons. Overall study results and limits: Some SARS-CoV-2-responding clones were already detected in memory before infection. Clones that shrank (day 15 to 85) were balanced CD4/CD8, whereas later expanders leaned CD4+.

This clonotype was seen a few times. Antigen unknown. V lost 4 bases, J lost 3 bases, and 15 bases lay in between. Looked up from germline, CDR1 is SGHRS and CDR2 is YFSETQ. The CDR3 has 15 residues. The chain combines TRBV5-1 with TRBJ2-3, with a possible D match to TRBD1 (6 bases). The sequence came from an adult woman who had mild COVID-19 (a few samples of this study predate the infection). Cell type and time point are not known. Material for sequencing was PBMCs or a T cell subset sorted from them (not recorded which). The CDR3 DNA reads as TGCGCCAGCAGCCTGGGACAAACCGGTACAGATACGCAGTATTTT. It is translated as CASSLGQTGTDTQYF.